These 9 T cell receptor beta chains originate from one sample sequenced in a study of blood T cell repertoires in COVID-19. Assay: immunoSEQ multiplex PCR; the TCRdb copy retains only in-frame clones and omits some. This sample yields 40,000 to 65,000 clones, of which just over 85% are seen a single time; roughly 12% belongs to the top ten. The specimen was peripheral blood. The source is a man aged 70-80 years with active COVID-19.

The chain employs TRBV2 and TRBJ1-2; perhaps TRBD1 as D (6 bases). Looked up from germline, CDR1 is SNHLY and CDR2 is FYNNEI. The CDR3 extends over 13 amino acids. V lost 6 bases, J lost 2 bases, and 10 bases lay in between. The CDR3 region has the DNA TGTGCCAGCAGGAGGGACACCAACTATGGCTACACCTTC. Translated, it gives CASRRDTNYGYTF. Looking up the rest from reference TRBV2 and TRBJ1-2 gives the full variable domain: EPEVTQTPSHQVTQMGQEVILRCVPISNHLYFYWYRQILGQKVEFLVSFYNNEISEKSEIFDDQFSVERPDGSNFTLKIRSTKLEDSAMYFCASRRDTNYGYTFGSGTRLTVV.

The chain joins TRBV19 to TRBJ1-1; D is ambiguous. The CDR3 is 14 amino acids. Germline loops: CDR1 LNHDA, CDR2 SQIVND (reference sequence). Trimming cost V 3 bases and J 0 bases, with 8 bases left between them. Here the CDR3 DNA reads TGTGCCAGTAGTATTTTCCCAATGAACACTGAAGCTTTCTTT. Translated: CASSIFPMNTEAFF.

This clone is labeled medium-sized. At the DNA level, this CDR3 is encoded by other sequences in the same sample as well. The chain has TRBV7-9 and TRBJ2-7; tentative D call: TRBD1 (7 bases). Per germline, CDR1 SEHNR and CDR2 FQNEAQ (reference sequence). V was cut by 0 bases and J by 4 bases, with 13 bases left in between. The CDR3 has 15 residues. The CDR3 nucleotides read TGTGCCAGCAGCTTAGCCTCAGGGGGAGGTTACGAGCAGTACTTC. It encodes CASSLASGGGYEQYF.

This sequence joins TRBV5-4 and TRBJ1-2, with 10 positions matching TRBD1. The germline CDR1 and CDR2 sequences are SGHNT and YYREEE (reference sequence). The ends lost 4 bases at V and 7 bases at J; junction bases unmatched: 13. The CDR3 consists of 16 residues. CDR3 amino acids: CASSRNGLGQGTGYTF. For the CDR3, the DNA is TGTGCCAGCAGCAGAAATGGACTGGGACAGGGGACTGGCTACACCTTC.

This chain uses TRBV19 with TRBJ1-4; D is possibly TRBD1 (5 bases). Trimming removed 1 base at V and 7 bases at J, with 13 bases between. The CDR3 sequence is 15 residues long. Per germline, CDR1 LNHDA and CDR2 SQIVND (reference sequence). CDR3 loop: CASSIGPGGTEKLFF. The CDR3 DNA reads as TGTGCCAGTAGTATAGGACCGGGGGGGACTGAAAAACTGTTTTTT.

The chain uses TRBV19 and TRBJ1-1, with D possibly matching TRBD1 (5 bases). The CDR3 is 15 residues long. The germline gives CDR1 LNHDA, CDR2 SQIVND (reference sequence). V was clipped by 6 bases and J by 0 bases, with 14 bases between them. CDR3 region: CASRNPGIMNTEAFF. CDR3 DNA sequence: TGTGCCAGTAGAAACCCAGGGATCATGAACACTGAAGCTTTCTTT.

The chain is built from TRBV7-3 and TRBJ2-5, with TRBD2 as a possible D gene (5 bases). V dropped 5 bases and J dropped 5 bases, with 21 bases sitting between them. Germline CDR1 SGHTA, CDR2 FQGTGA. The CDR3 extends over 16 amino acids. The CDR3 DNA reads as TGTGCCAGCAGCGCGGGCAACCCGTCAACCGGGGAGACCCAGTACTTC. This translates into CASSAGNPSTGETQYF. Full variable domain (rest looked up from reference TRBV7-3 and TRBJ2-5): GAGVSQTPSNKVTEKGKYVELRCDPISGHTALYWYRQSLGQGPEFLIYFQGTGAADDSGLPNDRFFAVRPEGSVSTLKIQRTERGDSAVYLCASSAGNPSTGETQYFGPGTRLLVL.

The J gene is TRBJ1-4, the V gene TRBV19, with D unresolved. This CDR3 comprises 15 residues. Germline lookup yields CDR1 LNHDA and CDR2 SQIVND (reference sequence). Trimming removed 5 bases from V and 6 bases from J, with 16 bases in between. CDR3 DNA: TGTGCCAGTAGTTACGAATTAACTTCGTATGAAAAACTGTTTTTT. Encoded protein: CASSYELTSYEKLFF.

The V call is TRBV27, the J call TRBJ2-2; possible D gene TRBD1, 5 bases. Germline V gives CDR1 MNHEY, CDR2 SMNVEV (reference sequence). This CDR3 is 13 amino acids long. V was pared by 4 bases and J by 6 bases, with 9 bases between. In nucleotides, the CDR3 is TGTGCCAGCAGTTCGACAGAATCCGGGGAGCTGTTTTTT. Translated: CASSSTESGELFF.